A single sample is the source of the 24 T cell receptor beta chains below, sequenced in a study of early T cells in non-severe SARS-CoV-2 infection. In TCRdb, the 5' RACE reads were re-called with MiXCR into one record per CDR3 protein. The sample holds tens of thousands of distinct CDR3 sequences, about 10% seen once. Sequenced material: whole blood, taken at baseline. These receptors were collected from an adult who was a healthcare worker with PCR-confirmed SARS-CoV-2 infection or an uninfected control (not recorded which).

This clonotype was counted between two and nine times. The rearrangement uses TRBV6-5 and TRBJ2-7; TRBD1 is a possible D gene (6 bases). V was pared by 1 base and J by 4 bases, with 8 bases between. The CDR3 consists of 13 residues. Germline CDR1 is MNHEY and CDR2 is SVGAGI. The CDR3 reads CASSYFRGYEQYF. CDR3 nucleotides: TGTGCCAGCAGTTACTTCAGGGGTTACGAGCAGTACTTC.

The chain is built from TRBV9 and TRBJ2-7; D is possibly TRBD2 (5 bases). The germline V gene encodes CDR1 SGDLS and CDR2 YYNGEE. Between the trimmed V and J ends, which lost 4 bases and 0 bases, there was a span of 11 bases. The CDR3 covers 14 residues. The chain's CDR3 is CASSPGGLSYEQYF. The CDR3, as DNA: TGTGCCAGCAGCCCCGGAGGCCTCTCCTACGAGCAGTACTTC.

This clonotype appeared a few times. This chain links TRBV5-1 with TRBJ2-1, with 11 positions matching TRBD2. The trim removed 4 bases at V and 2 bases at J, leaving 5 bases unmatched. CDR1 and CDR2 from the germline V gene are SGHRS and YFSETQ. The CDR3 runs to 16 residues. Written as DNA, the CDR3 is TGCGCCAGCAGCGGGCTAGCGGGGGGCCCCTACAATGAGCAGTTCTTC. Its translation: CASSGLAGGPYNEQFF.

The chain links TRBV20-1 to TRBJ2-3; 7 positions agree with TRBD2. The CDR3 has 14 residues. Germline lookup yields CDR1 DFQATT and CDR2 SNEGSKA (reference sequence). V was clipped by 3 bases and J by 3 bases; unmatched bases: 6. Here the CDR3 reads CSASVRGKTDTQYF. CDR3 in DNA: TGCAGTGCTAGTGTGCGGGGGAAGACAGATACGCAGTATTTT.

The rearrangement joins TRBV29-1 to TRBJ2-7; possible D gene TRBD1, 5 bases. This CDR3 spans 11 amino acids. CDR1 and CDR2 from the germline V gene are SQVTM and ANQGSEA. Trimming removed 7 bases at V and 4 bases at J, with 11 bases between. The CDR3, as DNA: TGCAGCGCCCAGACAGTGTACGAGCAGTACTTC. Its protein product is CSAQTVYEQYF.

The CDR3 loop reads CASSVGVSDLTQTQYF. The CDR3, as DNA: TGTGCCAGCAGCGTAGGAGTATCGGACCTTACGCAGACCCAGTACTTC. V is TRBV9 and J is TRBJ2-5, with D uncertain. Between the trimmed V and J ends, which lost 0 bases and 6 bases, there was a span of 18 bases. The CDR3 runs 16 residues. Germline CDR1 is SGDLS and CDR2 is YYNGEE.

This clonotype was observed a few times. The chain carries TRBV6-6 and TRBJ1-1; D may be TRBD1 (6 bases). The V end was cut by 2 bases, the J end by 1 base, with 8 bases between. CDR3 length: 14 residues. Germline V CDR1 and CDR2: MNHNY, SVGAGI (reference sequence). CDR3 sequence: CASSYRDKNTEAFF. The DNA of the CDR3 is TGTGCCAGCAGTTACCGGGACAAGAACACTGAAGCTTTCTTT.

This clonotype was picked up a small number of times. This sequence joins TRBV29-1 and TRBJ2-5; 8 nucleotides match TRBD2. CDR1 and CDR2 (germline): SQVTM, ANQGSEA. The CDR3 loop spans 12 amino acids. J lost 2 bases, V lost 7 bases, and 3 bases had no gene match. The DNA for the CDR3 is TGCAGCGGTCAGCGGGGGCAAGAGACCCAGTACTTC. Translating it yields CSGQRGQETQYF.

V is TRBV5-6 and J is TRBJ2-7; D is uncertain. The V gene lost 4 bases and the J gene lost 3 bases, with 8 bases spanning the gap. Germline V lookup: CDR1 SGHDT, CDR2 YYEEEE. The CDR3 covers 12 residues. The CDR3 DNA reads TGTGCCAGCAGCAAGGTAGGCTACGAGCAGTACTTC. This gives the protein CASSKVGYEQYF.

The chain joins TRBV12-3 or TRBV12-4 to TRBJ2-2, with a tentative D call TRBD2 (6 bases). This CDR3 comprises 15 residues. The ends were cut back, 5 bases at V and 2 bases at J, with 12 bases in the middle. CDR3 coding DNA: TGTGCCAGCAGTCCCCGAGGACTAAACACCGGGGAGCTGTTTTTT. It translates to CASSPRGLNTGELFF.

This clonotype showed up just a few times. The V gene is TRBV20-1, the J gene TRBJ2-5; a weak D match, TRBD2 (5 bases). Deletions cut 3 bases from V and 2 bases from J, with 13 bases between. Germline-derived CDR1 and CDR2 are DFQATT and SNEGSKA (reference sequence). The CDR3 contains 14 residues. The CDR3 loop is CSARAGDEQETQYF. The CDR3 coding sequence is TGCAGTGCTAGGGCCGGGGATGAACAAGAGACCCAGTACTTC.

The gene calls are TRBV12-3 or TRBV12-4 and TRBJ1-5, with a possible D match to TRBD1 (5 bases). CDR3 size: 15 residues. V was trimmed by 1 base and J by 7 bases, leaving 14 bases between them. The CDR3 region has the DNA TGTGCCAGCAGTTTAGGGGGCAGGGAAAGACAGCCCCAGCATTTT. It yields the protein CASSLGGRERQPQHF.

This clonotype appeared a few times. The rearrangement links TRBV18 to TRBJ2-3; D is possibly TRBD1 or TRBD2 (5 bases each). This CDR3 comprises 15 residues. Trimming pared 3 bases from V and 3 bases from J, leaving 13 bases between. CDR1 and CDR2 from the germline V gene are KGHSH and LQKENI. This chain's CDR3 is CASSPTRERTDTQYF. The DNA for the CDR3 is TGTGCCAGCTCACCGACCAGGGAGAGGACAGATACGCAGTATTTT.

The V gene is TRBV20-1, the J gene TRBJ1-1; D might be TRBD1 (6 bases). Germline values: CDR1 DFQATT, CDR2 SNEGSKA (reference sequence). V was shortened by 6 bases and J by 6 bases, with 14 bases between the two germline ends. The CDR3 is 12 residues long. The CDR3 bases are TGCAGTGCAAACCAGGGGAAGGCTGAAGCTTTCTTT. Its protein product is CSANQGKAEAFF.

Comments on this clonotype: Germline and junction disagree at one end, which may indicate a read error. This sequence joins TRBV7-2 and TRBJ2-7, with TRBD1 identical over 9 bases. This CDR3 has 14 amino acids. CDR1 is SGHTA, CDR2 FQGNSA, per germline. Written as DNA, the CDR3 is TGTGCCAGCAGCTTAGAGACAGGGGGTTACGAGCAGTGCTTC. The encoded protein is CASSLETGGYEQCF.

V gene TRBV14 combines with J gene TRBJ1-1; no firm D call. Germline CDR1 reads SGHDN; CDR2 reads FVKESK. V was clipped by 1 base and J by 4 bases, with 7 bases between them. There are 13 residues in the CDR3. The CDR3 coding sequence is TGTGCCAGCAGCCAAGTTTTCCTCACTGAAGCTTTCTTT. Translation gives CASSQVFLTEAFF.

This clonotype was recorded a few times. The chain couples TRBV3-1 to TRBJ2-6, with 8 positions matching TRBD1. The V gene's germline CDR1 is LGHDT and CDR2 YNNKEL (reference sequence). This CDR3 is 16 amino acids long. V lost 1 base and J lost 2; bases outside the gene matches: 1. The CDR3 DNA reads TGTGCCAGCAGCCAAGGGACAGGGACTGGGGCCAACGTCCTGACTTTC. The encoded protein is CASSQGTGTGANVLTF.

This clonotype occurred a few times. The V and J genes are TRBV7-9 and TRBJ2-2; D assignment may be TRBD1 or TRBD2 (5 bases each). Germline V gives CDR1 SEHNR, CDR2 FQNEAQ (reference sequence). Trimming pared 5 bases from V and 6 bases from J, leaving 10 bases between. The length of the CDR3 is 13 residues. CDR3 sequence reads: CASSRGVPGELFF. The CDR3 DNA reads TGTGCCAGCAGCCGAGGGGTGCCCGGGGAGCTGTTTTTT.

The chain combines TRBV7-9 with TRBJ2-1; possible D gene TRBD2, 5 bases. Per the germline V gene, CDR1 is SEHNR and CDR2 is FQNEAQ (reference sequence). The CDR3 loop spans 13 amino acids. V lost 1 base and J 5 bases, leaving 6 bases between the germline ends. This CDR3 is CASSLVGDNEQFF. As DNA, the CDR3 is TGTGCCAGCAGCTTAGTCGGGGACAATGAGCAGTTCTTC.

This clonotype was seen only a few times. The genes are TRBV11-2 and TRBJ2-5; no definite D call. Per the germline V gene, CDR1 is SGHAT and CDR2 is FQNNGV. The V end was cut by 4 bases, the J end by 12 bases, with 12 bases between. There are 11 residues in the CDR3. CDR3 nucleotide sequence: TGTGCCAGCAGCTCCTCAGATAGAGAGTACTTC. It is translated as CASSSSDREYF.

This clonotype occurred a few times. The chain uses TRBV11-2 and TRBJ2-7; TRBD1 agrees at 7 bases. This CDR3 is built from 14 residues. From germline, CDR1 is SGHAT and CDR2 FQNNGV. J gave up 5 bases and V 5 bases, and 9 bases lay outside the gene matches. CDR3 loop: CASSMSTGWNEQYF. The CDR3 bases are TGTGCCAGCAGCATGTCGACAGGGTGGAACGAGCAGTACTTC.

The chain couples TRBV11-3 to TRBJ2-7; the match to TRBD1 covers 7 bases. The length of the CDR3 is 18 residues. The germline CDR1 and CDR2 sequences are SGHNT and YENEEA. V dropped 1 base and J dropped 5; count of bases not matched to a gene: 17. The CDR3 DNA reads TGTGCCAGCAGCTTAGCCCCTCGACAGGGAGTACCCTTCCACGAGCAGTACTTC. It translates to CASSLAPRQGVPFHEQYF.

This clonotype was detected a few times. This chain joins TRBV2 and TRBJ2-2; 7 bases agree with TRBD1. CDR3 length: 14 amino acids. V lost 9 bases, J lost 3 bases, and 7 bases stayed unmatched. Germline assignment: CDR1 SNHLY and CDR2 FYNNEI. Here the CDR3 DNA reads TGTGCCAGTAGGGGGCAGGTGGACACCGGGGAGCTGTTTTTT. As protein: CASRGQVDTGELFF.

V and J are TRBV15 and TRBJ1-2; D remains ambiguous. This CDR3 contains 14 residues. Trimming left V 0 bases short and J 7 bases short, with 12 bases between. Germline lookup yields CDR1 LNHNV and CDR2 YYDKDF (reference sequence). Here the CDR3 DNA reads TGTGCCACCAGCAGAGATGCCGGGCCTGGTGGCTACACCTTC. It yields the protein CATSRDAGPGGYTF.